These 11 T cell receptor beta chains were sequenced from one sample in a study of Graves' ophthalmopathy and Graves' hyperthyroidism. As the template, RNA transcripts were used to amplify TCR beta CDR3 regions. HTBI primers served in a first-round RT-PCR, which a second-round multiplex PCR followed. Using its own MiXCR run on the multiplex PCR reads, TCRdb lists one record per CDR3 protein. The sample gives 200,000 to 250,000 distinct CDR3 sequences, about 22% of which show up once; roughly 39% is in the top ten. The sample taken for sequencing was peripheral blood. All receptors derive from a woman between 45 and 60 years old with Graves' ophthalmopathy.

Ten or more counts support this clonotype. The chain employs TRBV5-1 and TRBJ2-5; D call uncertain. Germline CDR1 and CDR2: SGHRS and YFSETQ. Trimming removed 7 bases from V and 5 bases from J, with 12 bases in between. This CDR3 contains 12 residues. For the CDR3, the DNA is TGCGCCAGCCGGCGGATAGGCGAGACCCAGTACTTC. This sequence encodes CASRRIGETQYF.

This clonotype was observed a few times. The gene calls are TRBV7-9 and TRBJ1-2; D perhaps matches TRBD1 (5 bases). The CDR3 is 14 amino acids. Trimming took 0 bases from V and 8 from J, leaving 13 bases between them. Germline CDR1 is SEHNR and CDR2 is FQNEAQ (reference sequence). DNA of the CDR3: TGTGCCAGCAGCTTAGCGCGGCAGGGAGACGGCTACACCTTC. Protein sequence: CASSLARQGDGYTF.

This clonotype occurred a few times. The chain joins TRBV5-4 to TRBJ2-7; D is undetermined. Germline-derived CDR1 and CDR2 are SGHNT and YYREEE (reference sequence). Trimming took off 4 bases at V and 6 bases at J, with 14 bases between the two ends. The CDR3 runs 13 residues. DNA of the CDR3: TGTGCCAGCAGCAATATGGGGATGGGCGAGCAGTACTTC. As protein: CASSNMGMGEQYF. Filled out from reference TRBV5-4 and TRBJ2-7, the complete variable domain reads ETGVTQSPTHLIKTRGQQVTLRCSSQSGHNTVSWYQQALGQGPQFIFQYYREEENGRGNFPPRFSGLQFPNYSSELNVNALELDDSALYLCASSNMGMGEQYFGPGTRLTVT.

Details on this clonotype: A read error may explain this, as a much larger clone is one base away. The rearrangement joins TRBV28 to TRBJ1-1; 7 positions agree with TRBD1. The CDR3 spans 12 residues. The germline gives CDR1 MDHEN, CDR2 SYDVKM. With 5 bases clipped from V and 12 bases from J, the junction kept 9 bases outside the gene matches. The CDR3 nucleotides are TGTGCCAGCAGTCGACTCGAGAGGGGGCCTTTCTTT. Encoded protein: CASSRLERGPFF.

In regard to this clonotype: The final CDR3 position lacks the conserved phenylalanine or tryptophan, pointing to a likely read error. J is TRBJ2-7 and V is TRBV27; D is uncertain. Germline CDR1 reads MNHEY; CDR2 reads SMNVEV (reference sequence). With 6 bases removed from V and 5 bases from J, the gap between germline ends came to 14 bases. The CDR3 extends over 13 amino acids. The CDR3 spells CASSLGGHDEQYI. The CDR3, as DNA: TGTGCCAGCAGCTTGGGTGGTCATGACGAGCAGTACATC.

With respect to this clonotype: A much larger clone sits a single nucleotide away, making a read error possible. The chain links TRBV20-1 to TRBJ2-7; 11 nucleotides align to TRBD2. This CDR3 contains 16 residues. Germline CDR1 DFQATT, CDR2 SNEGSKA (reference sequence). V trimming: 6 bases; J trimming: 4 bases; junction bases outside the gene matches: 14. The CDR3 coding sequence is TGCAGTGCCCTCCCGGGGGGACTAGCGGTAGTTTACGAGCAGTACTTC. This translates into CSALPGGLAVVYEQYF.

This sequence joins TRBV7-2 and TRBJ1-2; no clear D. Germline V gives CDR1 SGHTA, CDR2 FQGNSA. Trimming left V 7 bases short and J 4 bases short, with 10 bases between. The CDR3 extends over 12 amino acids. The CDR3 is CASTTDPYGYTF. The CDR3 DNA reads TGTGCCAGCACCACTGACCCCTATGGCTACACCTTC. The full variable domain, its missing parts supplied by reference TRBV7-2 and TRBJ1-2, is GAGVSQSPSNKVTEKGKDVELRCDPISGHTALYWYRQSLGQGLEFLIYFQGNSAPDKSGLPSDRFSAERTGGSVSTLTIQRTQQEDSAVYLCASTTDPYGYTFGSGTRLTVV.

The chain recombines TRBV2 with TRBJ1-1; a weak D match, TRBD1 (6 bases). The ends were cut back, 6 bases at V and 1 base at J, with 12 bases in the middle. The germline gives CDR1 SNHLY, CDR2 FYNNEI. The CDR3 is 14 amino acids. The CDR3 loop reads CASRGTQGNTEAFF. The CDR3 DNA reads TGTGCCAGCAGGGGCACACAGGGGAACACTGAAGCTTTCTTT.

There are many counts of this clonotype. The J gene is TRBJ1-2, the V gene TRBV4-1; perhaps TRBD1 as D (5 bases). The length of the CDR3 is 15 residues. Germline V gene sequence: CDR1 MGHRA, CDR2 YSYEKL. V lost 1 base, J lost 0 bases, and 9 bases lay in between. DNA of the CDR3: TGCGCCAGCAGCCAAGCGGAGGGGTCTAACTATGGCTACACCTTC. Its translation: CASSQAEGSNYGYTF.

This clonotype was recorded many times. V usage is TRBV29-1 and J usage is TRBJ2-2, with D perhaps given as TRBD1 or TRBD2 (5 bases each). The CDR3 extends over 11 amino acids. V lost 3 bases to trimming and J lost 14 bases, with 13 bases between them. CDR1 and CDR2 (germline): SQVTM, ANQGSEA. The CDR3: CSVDFGAKLFF. CDR3 nucleotide sequence: TGCAGCGTTGATTTCGGGGCCAAACTGTTTTTT.

The chain recombines TRBV28 with TRBJ1-5; D is uncertain. CDR1 and CDR2 from the germline V gene are MDHEN and SYDVKM. The CDR3 has 13 amino acids. The V end was cut by 2 bases, the J end by 6 bases, with 8 bases between. CDR3 in DNA: TGTGCCAGCAGTTTAATTTCCGGTCAGCCCCAGCATTTT. It is translated as CASSLISGQPQHF.